The rows below give T cell receptor beta chains drawn from one sample of a study of shared clonotypes between healthy human individuals. Generated by immunoSEQ multiplex PCR, the TCRdb table keeps only in-frame clones and is missing some. In the table there are 150,000 to 200,000 clones, over 50% of which are singletons. Source material: memory CD4+ T cells sorted from blood. The receptors derive from a man in his thirties or forties in good health. Both conserved end residues are part of each CDR3. Fields, in order: V gene, J gene, D gene, CDR3 length, clone size, CDR3 protein, CDR3 DNA. D genes are given only for firm matches. Clone size is shown for a subset of rows, as once, few, many or a class of expanded clone.

v_call: TRBV28; j_call: TRBJ1-3; d_call: .; cdr3_length: 16; clone_size: .; cdr3_aa: CASSFIRVSSGNTIYF; cdr3_nt: TGTGCCAGCAGTTTTATTCGCGTCAGCTCTGGAAACACCATATATTTT
v_call: TRBV10-1; j_call: TRBJ2-4; d_call: .; cdr3_length: 14; clone_size: .; cdr3_aa: CASMGLPVKNIQYF; cdr3_nt: TGCGCCAGCATGGGCCTCCCAGTCAAAAACATTCAGTACTTC
v_call: TRBV30; j_call: TRBJ1-2; d_call: TRBD1; cdr3_length: 14; clone_size: .; cdr3_aa: CAWSPWDRDYGYTF; cdr3_nt: TGTGCCTGGAGTCCATGGGACAGAGACTATGGCTACACCTTC
v_call: TRBV7-9; j_call: TRBJ2-1; d_call: TRBD2; cdr3_length: 15; clone_size: .; cdr3_aa: CASSRSGMAYNEQFF; cdr3_nt: TGTGCCAGCAGCCGTAGCGGGATGGCCTACAATGAGCAGTTCTTC
v_call: TRBV6-1; j_call: TRBJ1-1; d_call: .; cdr3_length: 14; clone_size: .; cdr3_aa: CASSEFGTNTEAFF; cdr3_nt: TGTGCCAGCAGTGAATTTGGCACCAACACTGAAGCTTTCTTT
v_call: TRBV7-2; j_call: TRBJ2-4; d_call: TRBD2; cdr3_length: 19; clone_size: .; cdr3_aa: CASSSQPTSGGGAKNIQYF; cdr3_nt: TGTGCCAGCAGCTCCCAGCCGACTAGCGGGGGAGGGGCCAAAAACATTCAGTACTTC
v_call: TRBV27; j_call: TRBJ1-5; d_call: .; cdr3_length: 13; clone_size: .; cdr3_aa: CASSFFSNQPQHF; cdr3_nt: TGTGCCAGCAGTTTTTTTAGCAATCAGCCCCAGCATTTT
v_call: TRBV5-4; j_call: TRBJ1-2; d_call: .; cdr3_length: 12; clone_size: .; cdr3_aa: CASSLDSYGYTF; cdr3_nt: TGTGCCAGCAGCTTGGACAGCTATGGCTACACCTTC
v_call: TRBV11-2; j_call: TRBJ2-7; d_call: TRBD2; cdr3_length: 14; clone_size: few; cdr3_aa: CASSFLGLAGRQYF; cdr3_nt: TGTGCCAGCAGCTTCTTGGGACTAGCGGGACGGCAGTACTTC
v_call: TRBV5-1; j_call: TRBJ2-5; d_call: .; cdr3_length: 13; clone_size: .; cdr3_aa: CASSFGIQETQYF; cdr3_nt: TGCGCCAGCAGCTTCGGGATTCAAGAGACCCAGTACTTC
v_call: TRBV28; j_call: TRBJ1-5; d_call: TRBD1; cdr3_length: 14; clone_size: .; cdr3_aa: CASSPGQGAEPQHF; cdr3_nt: TGTGCCAGCAGCCCGGGACAGGGGGCTGAGCCCCAGCATTTT
v_call: TRBV5-1; j_call: TRBJ2-3; d_call: TRBD2; cdr3_length: 20; clone_size: .; cdr3_aa: CASSSWGASGRALRTDTQYF; cdr3_nt: TGCGCCAGCAGCTCTTGGGGGGCTAGCGGGAGGGCCCTTCGCACAGATACGCAGTATTTT
v_call: TRBV10-3; j_call: TRBJ2-3; d_call: .; cdr3_length: 15; clone_size: .; cdr3_aa: CAISALERQANTQYF; cdr3_nt: TGTGCCATCAGTGCCCTTGAGAGACAGGCGAATACGCAGTATTTT
v_call: TRBV15; j_call: TRBJ2-3; d_call: .; cdr3_length: 16; clone_size: .; cdr3_aa: CATSRDWGLSSDTQYF; cdr3_nt: TGTGCCACCAGCAGAGATTGGGGGCTTTCATCAGATACGCAGTATTTT
v_call: TRBV6-1; j_call: TRBJ2-6; d_call: .; cdr3_length: 15; clone_size: .; cdr3_aa: CASSEGLSGANVLTF; cdr3_nt: TGTGCCAGCAGTGAAGGACTTTCTGGGGCCAACGTCCTGACTTTC
v_call: TRBV5-8; j_call: TRBJ2-7; d_call: TRBD1; cdr3_length: 15; clone_size: many; cdr3_aa: CASSLAGTGTSEQYF; cdr3_nt: TGTGCCAGCAGCTTGGCCGGGACAGGGACGTCCGAGCAGTACTTC
v_call: TRBV2; j_call: TRBJ1-1; d_call: TRBD1; cdr3_length: 14; clone_size: .; cdr3_aa: CASSNDRVRTEAFF; cdr3_nt: TGTGCCAGCAGCAATGACAGGGTTCGCACTGAAGCTTTCTTT
v_call: TRBV11-3; j_call: TRBJ1-1; d_call: .; cdr3_length: 15; clone_size: .; cdr3_aa: CASSLGGGPGTEAFF; cdr3_nt: TGTGCCAGCAGCTTGGGGGGGGGCCCCGGCACTGAAGCTTTCTTT
v_call: TRBV2; j_call: TRBJ1-4; d_call: TRBD1; cdr3_length: 14; clone_size: .; cdr3_aa: CASSDNRGNEKLFF; cdr3_nt: TGTGCCAGCAGTGATAACAGGGGTAATGAAAAACTGTTTTTT
v_call: TRBV6-5; j_call: TRBJ2-7; d_call: TRBD1; cdr3_length: 13; clone_size: .; cdr3_aa: CASSYSQGAEQYF; cdr3_nt: TGTGCCAGCAGTTACTCACAGGGGGCCGAGCAGTACTTC